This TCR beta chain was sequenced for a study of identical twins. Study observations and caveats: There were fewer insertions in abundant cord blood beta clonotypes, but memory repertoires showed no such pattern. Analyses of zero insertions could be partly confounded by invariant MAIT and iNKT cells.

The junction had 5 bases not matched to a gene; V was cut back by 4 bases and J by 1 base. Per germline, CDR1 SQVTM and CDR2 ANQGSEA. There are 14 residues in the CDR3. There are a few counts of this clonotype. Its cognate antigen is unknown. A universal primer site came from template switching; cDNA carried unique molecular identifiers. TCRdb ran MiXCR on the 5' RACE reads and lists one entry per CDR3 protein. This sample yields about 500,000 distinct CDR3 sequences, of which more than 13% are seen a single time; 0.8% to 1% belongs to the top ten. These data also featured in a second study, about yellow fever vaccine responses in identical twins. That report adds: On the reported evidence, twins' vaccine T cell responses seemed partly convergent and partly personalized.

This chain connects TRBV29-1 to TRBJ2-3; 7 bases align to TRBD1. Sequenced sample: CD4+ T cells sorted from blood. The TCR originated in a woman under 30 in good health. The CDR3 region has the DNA TGCAGCGTTGTACGTCAGGGGGGCACAGATACGCAGTATTTT. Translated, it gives CSVVRQGGTDTQYF.